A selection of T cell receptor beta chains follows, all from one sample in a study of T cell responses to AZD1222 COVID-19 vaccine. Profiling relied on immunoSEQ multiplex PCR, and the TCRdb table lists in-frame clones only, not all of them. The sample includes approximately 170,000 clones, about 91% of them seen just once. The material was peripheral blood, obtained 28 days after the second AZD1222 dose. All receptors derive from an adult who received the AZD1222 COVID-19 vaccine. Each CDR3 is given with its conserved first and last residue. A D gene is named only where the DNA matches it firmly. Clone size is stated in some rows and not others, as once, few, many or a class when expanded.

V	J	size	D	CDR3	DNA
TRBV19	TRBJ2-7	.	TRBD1	CASKLSILGQGHEQYF	TGTGCCAGTAAGCTCTCAATACTCGGACAGGGTCACGAGCAGTACTTC
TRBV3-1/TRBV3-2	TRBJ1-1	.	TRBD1	CASSQTDRGWAFF	TGTGCCAGCAGCCAGACGGACAGGGGATGGGCTTTCTTT
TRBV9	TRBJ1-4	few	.	CASSVGGTAGATNEKLFF	TGTGCCAGCAGCGTAGGGGGTACCGCAGGGGCAACTAATGAAAAACTGTTTTTT
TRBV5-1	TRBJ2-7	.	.	CASSFEGFVYEQYF	TGCGCCAGCAGCTTCGAGGGGTTTGTCTACGAGCAGTACTTC
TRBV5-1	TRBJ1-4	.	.	CASSPGGEKLFF	TGCGCCAGCAGCCCCGGTGGGGAAAAACTGTTTTTT
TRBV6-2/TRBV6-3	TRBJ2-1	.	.	CASSYRALPGNEQFF	TGTGCCAGCAGTTACCGGGCCCTCCCGGGGAATGAGCAGTTCTTC
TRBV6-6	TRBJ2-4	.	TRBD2	CASSPLGRTLAKNIQYF	TGTGCCAGCAGTCCCCTCGGGAGGACTCTAGCCAAAAACATTCAGTACTTC
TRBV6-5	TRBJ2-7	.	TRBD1	CASSYSGPGGEQYF	TGTGCCAGCAGTTACTCAGGCCCAGGGGGCGAGCAGTACTTC
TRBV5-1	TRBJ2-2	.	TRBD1	CASSQNPAGGANTGELFF	TGCGCCAGCAGCCAAAACCCCGCAGGGGGCGCGAACACCGGGGAGCTGTTTTTT
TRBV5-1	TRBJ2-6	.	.	CASSIRTSSGANVLTF	TGCGCCAGCAGCATACGGACAAGCTCTGGGGCCAACGTCCTGACTTTC
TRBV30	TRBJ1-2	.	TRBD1	CAWGTGSYGYTF	TGTGCCTGGGGGACAGGCTCCTATGGCTACACCTTC
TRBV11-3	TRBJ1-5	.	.	CASSLELGRGLGVYSNQPQHF	TGTGCCAGCAGCTTAGAGTTGGGCAGGGGACTGGGCGTATATAGCAATCAGCCCCAGCATTTT
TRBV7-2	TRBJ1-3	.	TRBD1	CASSLARTGFGNTIYF	TGTGCCAGCAGCTTAGCTCGGACAGGGTTTGGAAACACCATATATTTT
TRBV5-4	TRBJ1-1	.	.	CASSPQRAGTEAFF	TGTGCCAGCAGTCCTCAGAGGGCGGGCACTGAAGCTTTCTTT
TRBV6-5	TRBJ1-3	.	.	CASRDGSYGNTIYF	TGTGCCAGCAGGGACGGGTCATATGGAAACACCATATATTTT
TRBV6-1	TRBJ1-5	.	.	CASSEEGVGNQPQHF	TGTGCCAGCAGTGAAGAGGGGGTCGGCAATCAGCCCCAGCATTTT
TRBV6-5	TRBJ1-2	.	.	CASSLRRGYGYTF	TGTGCCAGCAGTTTGCGACGGGGCTATGGCTACACCTTC
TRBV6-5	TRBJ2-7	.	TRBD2	CASSTLAGTSGEQYF	TGTGCCAGCAGCACTCTAGCGGGGACATCAGGGGAGCAGTACTTC
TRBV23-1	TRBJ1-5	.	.	CASSQLSGVYNGTPNQPQHF	TGCGCCAGCAGTCAACTATCGGGAGTCTATAACGGGACCCCCAATCAGCCCCAGCATTTT
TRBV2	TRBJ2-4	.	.	CASSEPRGGKYF	TGTGCCAGCAGTGAACCACGGGGCGGAAAGTACTTC
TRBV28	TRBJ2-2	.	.	CASEGVTGELFF	TGTGCCAGCGAGGGTGTCACCGGGGAGCTGTTTTTT
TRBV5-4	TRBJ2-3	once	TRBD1	CASSLPGQGTDTQYF	TGTGCCAGCAGCTTGCCGGGACAGGGGACAGATACGCAGTATTTT
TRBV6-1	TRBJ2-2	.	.	CASSEYSGELFF	TGTGCCAGCAGTGAGTACAGCGGGGAGCTGTTTTTT
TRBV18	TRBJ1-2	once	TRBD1	CASSPLPGQGRVYGYTF	TGTGCCAGCTCACCACTGCCGGGACAGGGGAGGGTCTATGGCTACACCTTC
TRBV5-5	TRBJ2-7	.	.	CASSLDRAYYEQYF	TGTGCCAGCAGCTTGGACAGGGCCTACTACGAGCAGTACTTC
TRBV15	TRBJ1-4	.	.	CATSRDRVPSEKLFF	TGTGCCACCAGCAGAGATCGGGTCCCCTCAGAAAAACTGTTTTTT
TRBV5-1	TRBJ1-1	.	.	CASRVDPSGADTEAFF	TGCGCCAGCAGGGTGGACCCGAGCGGCGCAGACACTGAAGCTTTCTTT
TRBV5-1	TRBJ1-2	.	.	CASSSRSPGEGGYTF	TGCGCCAGCAGCTCCCGCTCGCCAGGGGAAGGGGGCTACACCTTC
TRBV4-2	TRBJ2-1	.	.	CASSLLRGPPDNEQFF	TGTGCCAGCAGCCTTCTTAGAGGGCCCCCCGACAATGAGCAGTTCTTC
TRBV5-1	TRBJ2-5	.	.	CASSFAATIGSQETQYF	TGCGCCAGCAGCTTCGCGGCGACAATAGGGTCGCAAGAGACCCAGTACTTC
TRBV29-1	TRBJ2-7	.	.	CSVEQQGGREQYF	TGCAGCGTTGAACAGCAGGGGGGTCGGGAGCAGTACTTC
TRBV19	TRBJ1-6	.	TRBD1	CASSVGQGSSYNSPLHF	TGTGCCAGTAGTGTCGGACAGGGGAGCTCCTATAATTCACCCCTCCACTTT
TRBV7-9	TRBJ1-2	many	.	CASSFEIGGYTF	TGTGCCAGCAGCTTTGAGATTGGCGGCTACACCTTC
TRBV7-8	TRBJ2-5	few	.	CASSLVGETQYF	TGTGCCAGCAGCTTAGTGGGGGAGACCCAGTACTTC
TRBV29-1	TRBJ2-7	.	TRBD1	CSVQGQGAYEQYF	TGCAGCGTTCAGGGACAGGGGGCCTACGAGCAGTACTTC
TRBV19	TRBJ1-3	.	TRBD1	CASSSGQGISGNTIYF	TGTGCCAGTAGCTCCGGACAGGGGATCTCTGGAAACACCATATATTTT
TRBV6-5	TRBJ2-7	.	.	CASRRPGQPYEQYF	TGTGCCAGCAGACGACCCGGACAACCTTACGAGCAGTACTTC
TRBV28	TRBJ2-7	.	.	CASSLNPLYEQYF	TGTGCCAGCAGTTTGAATCCACTCTACGAGCAGTACTTC
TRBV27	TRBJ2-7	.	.	CASRLGVGTYEQYF	TGTGCCAGCAGGCTTGGCGTCGGGACTTACGAGCAGTACTTC
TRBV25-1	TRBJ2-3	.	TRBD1	CASSGPWTGKGDTQYF	TGTGCCAGCAGTGGCCCATGGACAGGGAAGGGAGATACGCAGTATTTT
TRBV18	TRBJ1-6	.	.	CASSLLTGTDSYNSPLHF	TGTGCCAGCTCACTACTGACCGGGACGGACTCCTATAATTCACCCCTCCACTTT